Listed below are T cell receptor beta chains from one sample, sequenced in a study of metastatic and nonmetastatic thyroid tumors. With MiXCR, TCRdb called clones anew from the PCR reads. Of around 34,000 clones in the sample, roughly 15% were seen once. The sample taken for sequencing was blood. The source is a female donor with papillary thyroid cancer or a benign thyroid nodule (not recorded which). Some clones in this sample may be carry-over from other donors' samples. The CDR3 runs from the conserved cysteine through the conserved F or W. Fields, in order: D gene, CDR3 length, V gene, J gene, clone size, CDR3 protein, CDR3 DNA. The D gene is left open where the match is weak. Some rows mark clone size as missing; the rest say once, few, many or name a class of expanded clone.

>NA|16|TRBV20-1|TRBJ1-2|NA
CSDRDIESDRNYGYTF
TGCAGTGATAGAGATATCGAATCCGACAGAAACTATGGCTACACCTTC
>TRBD1|15|TRBV28|TRBJ1-6|medium-sized
CASSLLTGSASPLHF
TGTGCCAGCAGTCTCCTGACAGGGAGTGCTTCACCCCTCCACTTT
>NA|14|TRBV6-1|TRBJ2-7|NA
CASSLNRVLNEQYF
TGTGCCAGCAGTTTAAACAGGGTTCTCAACGAGCAGTACTTC
>TRBD2|16|TRBV7-9|TRBJ2-1|many
CASSLAQGTSAGEQFF
TGTGCCAGCAGCTTAGCGCAGGGCACTAGCGCGGGTGAGCAGTTCTTC
>NA|13|TRBV20-1|TRBJ2-1|once
CSFSTGRANDQFF
TGCAGTTTCTCGACCGGTAGGGCCAATGACCAGTTCTTC
>NA|16|TRBV27|TRBJ2-4|many
CASSRSAGTLKNIQYF
TGTGCCAGCAGTCGGAGCGCCGGGACTTTGAAAAACATTCAGTACTTC
>NA|12|TRBV5-1|TRBJ1-1|many
CASGLGDTEAFF
TGCGCCAGCGGACTTGGGGACACTGAAGCTTTCTTT
>NA|13|TRBV12-3/TRBV12-4|TRBJ1-5|many
CASSLSSNQPQHF
TGTGCCAGCAGTTTATCTAGCAATCAGCCCCAGCATTTT
>NA|15|TRBV13|TRBJ2-7|many
CASSESPGRVYEQYF
TGTGCCAGCAGCGAGTCCCCGGGCAGAGTTTACGAGCAGTACTTC
>TRBD2|17|TRBV6-2/TRBV6-3|TRBJ2-1|NA
CASRPGPVTSVRDEQFF
TGTGCCAGCAGGCCGGGCCCCGTGACTAGCGTGAGGGATGAGCAGTTCTTC
>NA|11|TRBV19|TRBJ1-1|many
CATGSASGAFF
TGTGCCACAGGTTCGGCATCTGGGGCTTTCTTT
>TRBD2|16|TRBV6-4|TRBJ2-1|many
CASSDPGTSSYNEQFF
TGTGCCAGCAGTGACCCCGGGACTAGTTCCTACAATGAGCAGTTCTTC
>NA|15|TRBV15|TRBJ1-6|many
CATSRDPVYNSPLHF
TGTGCCACCAGCAGAGATCCCGTTTATAATTCACCCCTCCACTTT
>NA|16|TRBV6-1|TRBJ1-4|many
CASSNTGQNFNEKLFF
TGTGCCAGCAGCAACACGGGACAAAATTTTAATGAAAAACTGTTTTTT
>NA|16|TRBV19|TRBJ2-1|many
CASSIVGAASYNEQFF
TGTGCCAGTAGTATAGTGGGAGCGGCCTCCTACAATGAGCAGTTCTTC
>TRBD2|16|TRBV4-2|TRBJ2-1|NA
CASSGPSGRTYNEQFF
TGTGCCAGCAGCGGCCCTAGCGGGCGGACCTACAATGAGCAGTTCTTC
>NA|15|TRBV4-2|TRBJ2-3|many
CASAKSRGHTDTQYF
TGTGCCAGCGCCAAGTCCAGGGGCCACACAGATACGCAGTATTTT
>NA|13|TRBV7-7|TRBJ1-5|many
CASSLAVGQPQHF
TGTGCTAGCAGCTTAGCGGTAGGGCAGCCCCAGCATTTT
>NA|16|TRBV19|TRBJ1-5|many
CASTKETGISNQPQHF
TGTGCCAGTACGAAGGAGACGGGTATTAGCAATCAGCCCCAGCATTTT